The sequence of this T cell receptor beta chain was determined in a study of blood T cell repertoires in COVID-19. Across the whole study: Sites across the United States, Italy and Spain contributed samples from acute and convalescent COVID-19.

Per the germline V gene, CDR1 is KGHSH and CDR2 is LQKENI. V shed 3 bases and J shed 0 bases, with 10 bases lying between them. The CDR3 is made up of 15 amino acids. The protocol was immunoSEQ multiplex PCR, while the TCRdb copy is restricted to in-frame clones and leaves out a portion. The sample has 110,000 to 150,000 clones; around 84% are singletons. The specimen was peripheral blood. This chain joins TRBV18 and TRBJ2-3, with D possibly being TRBD1 (5 bases). This receptor was taken from a human donor in a cohort sampled during active COVID-19. CDR3 protein: CASSPTGASTDTQYF. The CDR3 bases are TGTGCCAGCTCACCCACAGGAGCTAGCACAGATACGCAGTATTTT.